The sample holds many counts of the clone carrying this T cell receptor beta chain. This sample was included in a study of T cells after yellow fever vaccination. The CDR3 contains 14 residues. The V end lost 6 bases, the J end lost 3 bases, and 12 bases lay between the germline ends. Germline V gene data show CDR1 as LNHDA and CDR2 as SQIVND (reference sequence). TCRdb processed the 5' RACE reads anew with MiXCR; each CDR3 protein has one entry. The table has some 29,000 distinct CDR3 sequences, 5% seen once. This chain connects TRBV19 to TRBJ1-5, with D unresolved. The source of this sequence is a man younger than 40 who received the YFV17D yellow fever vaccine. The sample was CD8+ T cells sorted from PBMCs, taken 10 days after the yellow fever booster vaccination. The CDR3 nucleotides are TGTGCCAGTAGCCCGGTTTTGAACAATCAGCCCCAGCATTTT. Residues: CASSPVLNNQPQHF.